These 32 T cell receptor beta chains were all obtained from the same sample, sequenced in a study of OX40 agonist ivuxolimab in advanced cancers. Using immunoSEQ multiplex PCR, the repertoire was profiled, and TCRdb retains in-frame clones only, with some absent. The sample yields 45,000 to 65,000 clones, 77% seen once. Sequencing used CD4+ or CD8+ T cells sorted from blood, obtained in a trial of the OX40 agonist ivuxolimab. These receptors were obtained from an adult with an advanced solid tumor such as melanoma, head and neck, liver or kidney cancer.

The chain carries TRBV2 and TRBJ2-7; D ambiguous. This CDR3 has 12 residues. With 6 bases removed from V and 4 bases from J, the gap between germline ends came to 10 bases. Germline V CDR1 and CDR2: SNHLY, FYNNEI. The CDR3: CASRRTQYEQYF. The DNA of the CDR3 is TGTGCCAGCAGGCGTACCCAATACGAGCAGTACTTC. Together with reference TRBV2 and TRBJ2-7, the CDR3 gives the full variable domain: EPEVTQTPSHQVTQMGQEVILRCVPISNHLYFYWYRQILGQKVEFLVSFYNNEISEKSEIFDDQFSVERPDGSNFTLKIRSTKLEDSAMYFCASRRTQYEQYFGPGTRLTVT.

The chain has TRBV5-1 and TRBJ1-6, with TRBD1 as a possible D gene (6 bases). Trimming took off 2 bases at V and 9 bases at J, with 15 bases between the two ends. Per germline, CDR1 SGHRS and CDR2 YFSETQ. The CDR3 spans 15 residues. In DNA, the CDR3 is TGCGCCAGCAGCTTCAGGGAGGGGGATGGTTCACCCCTCCACTTT. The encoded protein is CASSFREGDGSPLHF. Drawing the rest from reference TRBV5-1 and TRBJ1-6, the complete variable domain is KAGVTQTPRYLIKTRGQQVTLSCSPISGHRSVSWYQQTPGQGLQFLFEYFSETQRNKGNFPGRFSGRQFSNSRSEMNVSTLELGDSALYLCASSFREGDGSPLHFGNGTRLTVT.

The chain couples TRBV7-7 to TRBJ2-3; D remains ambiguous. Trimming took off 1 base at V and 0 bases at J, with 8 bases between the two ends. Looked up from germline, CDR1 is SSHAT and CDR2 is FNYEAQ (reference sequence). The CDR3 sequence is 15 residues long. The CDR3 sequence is CASSLGRSSTDTQYF. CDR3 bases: TGTGCCAGCAGCTTAGGACGGTCTAGCACAGATACGCAGTATTTT.

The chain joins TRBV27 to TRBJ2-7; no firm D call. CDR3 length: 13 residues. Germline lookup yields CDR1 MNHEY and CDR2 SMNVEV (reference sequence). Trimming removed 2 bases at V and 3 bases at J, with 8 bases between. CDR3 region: CASSLRIYYEQYF. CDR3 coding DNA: TGTGCCAGCAGTTTAAGGATATACTACGAGCAGTACTTC.

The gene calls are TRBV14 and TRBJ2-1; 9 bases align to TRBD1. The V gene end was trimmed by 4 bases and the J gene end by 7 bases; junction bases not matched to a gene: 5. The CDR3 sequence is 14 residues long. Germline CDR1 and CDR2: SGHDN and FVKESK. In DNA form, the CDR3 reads TGTGCCAGCAGCCGCTGGACAGGGGAGAATGAGCAGTTCTTC. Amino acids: CASSRWTGENEQFF.

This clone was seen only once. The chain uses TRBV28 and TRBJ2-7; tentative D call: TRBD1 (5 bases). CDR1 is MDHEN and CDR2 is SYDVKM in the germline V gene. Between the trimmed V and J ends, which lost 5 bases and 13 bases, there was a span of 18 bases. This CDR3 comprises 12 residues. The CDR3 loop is CASSLPLAGKYF. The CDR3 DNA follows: TGTGCCAGCAGTCTCCCATTGGCAGGGAAATACTTC.

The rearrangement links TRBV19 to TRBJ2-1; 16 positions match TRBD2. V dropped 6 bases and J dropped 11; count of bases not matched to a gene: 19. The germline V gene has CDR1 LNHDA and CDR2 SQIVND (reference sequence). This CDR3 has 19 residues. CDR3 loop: CASRPGLAGGHGWAIQQFF. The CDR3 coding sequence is TGTGCCAGTAGACCGGGACTAGCGGGGGGGCATGGATGGGCCATACAGCAGTTCTTC.

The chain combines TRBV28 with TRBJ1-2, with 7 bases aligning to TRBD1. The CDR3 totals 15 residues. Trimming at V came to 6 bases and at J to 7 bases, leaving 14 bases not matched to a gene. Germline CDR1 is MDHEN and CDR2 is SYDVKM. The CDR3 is CASRDGDRSQFGYTF. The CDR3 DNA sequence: TGTGCCAGCAGGGACGGGGACAGATCCCAGTTTGGCTACACCTTC.

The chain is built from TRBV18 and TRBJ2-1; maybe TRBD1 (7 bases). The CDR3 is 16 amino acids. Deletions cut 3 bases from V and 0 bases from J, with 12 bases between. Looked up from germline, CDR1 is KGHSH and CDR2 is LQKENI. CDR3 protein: CASSPRQGGSYNEQFF. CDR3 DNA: TGTGCCAGCTCACCGAGGCAGGGGGGCTCCTACAATGAGCAGTTCTTC.

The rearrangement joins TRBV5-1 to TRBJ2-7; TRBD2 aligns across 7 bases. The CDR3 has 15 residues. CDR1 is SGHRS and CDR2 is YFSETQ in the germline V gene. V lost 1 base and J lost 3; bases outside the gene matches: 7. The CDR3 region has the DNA TGCGCCAGCAGCTTGTTATCGGGGGGTGACTACGAGCAGTACTTC. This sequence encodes CASSLLSGGDYEQYF.

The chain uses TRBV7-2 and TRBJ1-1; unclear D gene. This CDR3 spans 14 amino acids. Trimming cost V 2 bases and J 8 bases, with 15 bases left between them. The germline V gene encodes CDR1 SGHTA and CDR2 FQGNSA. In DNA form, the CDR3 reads TGTGCCAGCAGCTTATATCCAGGAATAGCAGAAGCTTTCTTT. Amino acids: CASSLYPGIAEAFF.

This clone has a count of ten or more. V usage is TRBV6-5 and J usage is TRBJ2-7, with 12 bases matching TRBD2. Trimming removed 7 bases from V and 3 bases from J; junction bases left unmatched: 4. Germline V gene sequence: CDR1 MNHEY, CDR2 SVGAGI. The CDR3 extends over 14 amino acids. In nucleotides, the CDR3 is TGTGCCAGCAAGCTGACTAGCGGGAGCTACGAGCAGTACTTC. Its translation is CASKLTSGSYEQYF.

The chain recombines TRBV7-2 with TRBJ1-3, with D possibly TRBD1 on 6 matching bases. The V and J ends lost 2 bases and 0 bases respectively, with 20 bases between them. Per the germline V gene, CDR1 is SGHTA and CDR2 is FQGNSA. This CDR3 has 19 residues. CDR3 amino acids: CASSLRAARQDYSGNTIYF. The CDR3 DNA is TGTGCCAGCAGCTTAAGGGCCGCCAGACAGGACTACTCTGGAAACACCATATATTTT.

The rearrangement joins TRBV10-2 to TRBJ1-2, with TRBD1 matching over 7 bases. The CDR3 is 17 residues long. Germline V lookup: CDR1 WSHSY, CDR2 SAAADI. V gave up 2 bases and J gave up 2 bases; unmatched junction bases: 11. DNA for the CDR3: TGCGCCAGCAGTGAGGGGGGAAGGGGGCTAGCAAACTATGGCTACACCTTC. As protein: CASSEGGRGLANYGYTF.

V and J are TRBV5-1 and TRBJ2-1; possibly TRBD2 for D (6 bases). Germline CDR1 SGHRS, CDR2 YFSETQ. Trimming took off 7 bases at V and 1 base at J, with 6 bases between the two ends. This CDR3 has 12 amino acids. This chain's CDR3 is CASRGSYNEQFF. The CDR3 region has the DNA TGCGCCAGCCGGGGGTCCTACAATGAGCAGTTCTTC.

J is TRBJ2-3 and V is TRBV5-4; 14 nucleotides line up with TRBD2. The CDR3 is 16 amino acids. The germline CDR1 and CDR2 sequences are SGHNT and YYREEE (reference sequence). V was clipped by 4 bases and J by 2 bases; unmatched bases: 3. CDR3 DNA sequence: TGTGCCAGCAGCGGGGGACTAGCGGGAGTCACAGATACGCAGTATTTT. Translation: CASSGGLAGVTDTQYF.

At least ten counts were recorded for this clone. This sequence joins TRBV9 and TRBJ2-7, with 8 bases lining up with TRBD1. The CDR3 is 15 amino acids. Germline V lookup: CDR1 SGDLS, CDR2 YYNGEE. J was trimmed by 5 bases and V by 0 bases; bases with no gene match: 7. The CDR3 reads CASSVALTGEDEQYF. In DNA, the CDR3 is TGTGCCAGCAGCGTAGCTTTGACAGGGGAAGACGAGCAGTACTTC.

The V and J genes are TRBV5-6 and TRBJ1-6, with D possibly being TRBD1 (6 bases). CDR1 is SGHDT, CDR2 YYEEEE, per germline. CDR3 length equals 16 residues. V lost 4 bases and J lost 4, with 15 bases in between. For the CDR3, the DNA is TGTGCCAGCAGCCTTGCTGGGACAAAGTATAATTCACCCCTCCACTTT. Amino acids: CASSLAGTKYNSPLHF.

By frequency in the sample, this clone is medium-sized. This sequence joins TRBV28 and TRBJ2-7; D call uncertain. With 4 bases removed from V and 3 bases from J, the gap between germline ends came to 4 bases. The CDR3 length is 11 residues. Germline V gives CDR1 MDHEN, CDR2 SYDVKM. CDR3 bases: TGTGCCAGCAGTTCCTTCTACGAGCAGTACTTC. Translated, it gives CASSSFYEQYF. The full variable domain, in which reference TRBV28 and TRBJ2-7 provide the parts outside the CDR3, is DVKVTQSSRYLVKRTGEKVFLECVQDMDHENMFWYRQDPGLGLRLIYFSYDVKMKEKGDIPEGYSVSREKKERFSLILESASTNQTSMYLCASSSFYEQYFGPGTRLTVT.

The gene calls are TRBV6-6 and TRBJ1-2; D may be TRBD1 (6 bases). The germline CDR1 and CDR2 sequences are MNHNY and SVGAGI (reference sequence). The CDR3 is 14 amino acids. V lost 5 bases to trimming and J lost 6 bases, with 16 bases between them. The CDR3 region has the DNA TGTGCCAGCAGTGATGGACAGTGGTCTGATGGCTACACCTTC. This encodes CASSDGQWSDGYTF.

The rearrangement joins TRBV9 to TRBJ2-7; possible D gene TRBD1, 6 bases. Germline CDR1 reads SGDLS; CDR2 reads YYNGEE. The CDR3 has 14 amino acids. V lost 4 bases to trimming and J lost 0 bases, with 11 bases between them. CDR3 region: CASSQDSFSYEQYF. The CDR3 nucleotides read TGTGCCAGCAGCCAGGACAGTTTCTCCTACGAGCAGTACTTC. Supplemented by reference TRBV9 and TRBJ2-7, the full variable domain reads DSGVTQTPKHLITATGQRVTLRCSPRSGDLSVYWYQQSLDQGLQFLIQYYNGEERAKGNILERFSAQQFPDLHSELNLSSLELGDSALYFCASSQDSFSYEQYFGPGTRLTVT.

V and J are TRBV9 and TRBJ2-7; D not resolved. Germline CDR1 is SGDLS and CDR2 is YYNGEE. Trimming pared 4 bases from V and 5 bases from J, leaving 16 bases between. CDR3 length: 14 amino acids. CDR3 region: CASSSRLEYNEQYF. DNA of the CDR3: TGTGCCAGCAGCTCCCGACTGGAGTACAACGAGCAGTACTTC. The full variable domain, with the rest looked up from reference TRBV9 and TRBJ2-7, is DSGVTQTPKHLITATGQRVTLRCSPRSGDLSVYWYQQSLDQGLQFLIQYYNGEERAKGNILERFSAQQFPDLHSELNLSSLELGDSALYFCASSSRLEYNEQYFGPGTRLTVT.

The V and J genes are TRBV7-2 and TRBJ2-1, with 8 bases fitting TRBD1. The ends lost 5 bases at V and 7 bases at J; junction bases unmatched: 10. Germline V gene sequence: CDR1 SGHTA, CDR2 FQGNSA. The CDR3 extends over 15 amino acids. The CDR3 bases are TGTGCCAGCAGCATTAGGACAGGGTCACGGAATGAGCAGTTCTTC. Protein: CASSIRTGSRNEQFF.

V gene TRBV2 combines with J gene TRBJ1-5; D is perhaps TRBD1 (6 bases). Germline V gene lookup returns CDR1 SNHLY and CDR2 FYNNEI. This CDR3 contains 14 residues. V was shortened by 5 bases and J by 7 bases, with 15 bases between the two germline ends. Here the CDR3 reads CASSLSTGRQPQHF. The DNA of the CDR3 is TGTGCCAGCAGTCTAAGTACAGGGAGGCAGCCCCAGCATTTT.

The DNA of the CDR3 is TGCGCCAGCAGTGAGGGCCGACTAGCGGGTAGCACAGATACGCAGTATTTT. This gives the protein CASSEGRLAGSTDTQYF. The J gene is TRBJ2-3, the V gene TRBV10-1; 10 bases agree with TRBD2. The trim removed 2 bases at V and 0 bases at J, leaving 5 bases unmatched. Germline values: CDR1 WNHNN, CDR2 SYGVQD (reference sequence). This CDR3 has 17 residues.

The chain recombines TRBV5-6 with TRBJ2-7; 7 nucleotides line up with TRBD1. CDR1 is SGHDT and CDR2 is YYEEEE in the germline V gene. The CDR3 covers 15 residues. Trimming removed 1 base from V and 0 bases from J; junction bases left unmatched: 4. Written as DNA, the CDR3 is TGTGCCAGCAGCTTGAACAGGGGCAGCTCCTACGAGCAGTACTTC. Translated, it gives CASSLNRGSSYEQYF.

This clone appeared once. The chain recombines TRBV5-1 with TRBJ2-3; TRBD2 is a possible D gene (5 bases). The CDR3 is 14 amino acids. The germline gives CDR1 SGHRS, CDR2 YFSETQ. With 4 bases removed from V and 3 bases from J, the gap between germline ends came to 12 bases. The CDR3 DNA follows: TGCGCCAGCAGCACTACGGGGTCAACAGATACGCAGTATTTT. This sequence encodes CASSTTGSTDTQYF. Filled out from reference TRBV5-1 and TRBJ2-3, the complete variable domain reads KAGVTQTPRYLIKTRGQQVTLSCSPISGHRSVSWYQQTPGQGLQFLFEYFSETQRNKGNFPGRFSGRQFSNSRSEMNVSTLELGDSALYLCASSTTGSTDTQYFGPGTRLTVL.

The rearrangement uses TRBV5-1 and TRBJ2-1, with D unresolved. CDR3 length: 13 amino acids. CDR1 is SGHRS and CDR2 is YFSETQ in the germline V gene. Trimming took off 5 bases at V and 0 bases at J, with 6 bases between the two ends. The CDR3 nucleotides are TGCGCCAGCAGATTAGACTCCTACAATGAGCAGTTCTTC. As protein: CASRLDSYNEQFF.

The CDR3 DNA reads TGTGCCAGCAGTTACCTCGACGGGGGGATGAACACTGAAGCTTTCTTT. Translated, it gives CASSYLDGGMNTEAFF. The V and J genes are TRBV27 and TRBJ1-1; a weak D match, TRBD1 (5 bases). Germline-derived CDR1 and CDR2 are MNHEY and SMNVEV (reference sequence). This CDR3 comprises 16 residues. Trimming shortened V by 4 bases and J by 0 bases, and 15 bases separated the two germline ends.

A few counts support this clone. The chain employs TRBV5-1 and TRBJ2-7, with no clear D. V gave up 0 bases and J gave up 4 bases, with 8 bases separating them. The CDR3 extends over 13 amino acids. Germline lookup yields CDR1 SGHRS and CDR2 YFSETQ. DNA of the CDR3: TGCGCCAGCAGCTTGGATTTCTGGTACGAGCAGTACTTC. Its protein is CASSLDFWYEQYF. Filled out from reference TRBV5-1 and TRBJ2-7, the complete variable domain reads KAGVTQTPRYLIKTRGQQVTLSCSPISGHRSVSWYQQTPGQGLQFLFEYFSETQRNKGNFPGRFSGRQFSNSRSEMNVSTLELGDSALYLCASSLDFWYEQYFGPGTRLTVT.

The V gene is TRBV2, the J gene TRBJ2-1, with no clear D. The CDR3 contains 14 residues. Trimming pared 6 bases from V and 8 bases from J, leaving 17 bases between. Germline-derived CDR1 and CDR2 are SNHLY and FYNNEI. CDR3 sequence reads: CASSIQWDGYEQFF. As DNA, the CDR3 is TGTGCCAGCAGCATTCAATGGGATGGCTATGAGCAGTTCTTC.

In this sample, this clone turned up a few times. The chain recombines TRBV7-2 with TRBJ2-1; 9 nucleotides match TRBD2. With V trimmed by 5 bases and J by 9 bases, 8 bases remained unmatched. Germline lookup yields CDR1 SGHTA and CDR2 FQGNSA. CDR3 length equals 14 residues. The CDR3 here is CASSQTGTSIEQFF. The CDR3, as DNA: TGTGCCAGCAGCCAAACCGGGACTAGCATTGAGCAGTTCTTC.